The source of this T cell receptor (beta chain) is a study of regulatory T cells in long-lasting Graves disease. CDR1 is MNHEY, CDR2 SVGAGI, per germline. The CDR3 loop spans 18 amino acids. Trimming removed 2 bases from V and 7 bases from J, with 25 bases in between. Time point: newly diagnosed GD, antithyroid drugs for less than 3 months. RNA from PBMCs was the source of the TCR library. Tubes containing EDTA received 8 to 9.5 milliliters of drawn peripheral blood. Study-wide results and limits: Persistent cases favored TRBV28, TRBJ1-2 and TRBJ2-5. The TCR repertoire of persistent Graves' patients was less diverse than that of newly diagnosed ones. In persistent patients, shared public clonotypes (about 2,800) outnumbered those in new patients (approximately 880).

Investigators prepared the TCR beta libraries by applying iRepertoire HTBI primers and Arm-PCR of CDR3 regions. TCRdb re-called the multiplex PCR reads through MiXCR, storing one row per CDR3 protein. The repertoire holds about 320,000 distinct CDR3 sequences, with 15% to 20% as singletons. This clonotype was observed at least ten times. The antigen is not known. The chain couples TRBV6-5 to TRBJ2-3, with D possibly being TRBD1 or TRBD2 (7 bases each). The TCR comes from a female donor with Graves disease. This specimen was peripheral blood mononuclear cells (PBMCs), taken at new diagnosis, from a patient treated with antithyroid drugs. CDR3 loop: CASSYANPRGGSAYTQYF. The CDR3 DNA sequence: TGTGCCAGCAGTTACGCCAACCCCAGGGGGGGAAGCGCCTATACGCAGTATTTT.